These 29 T cell receptor beta chains were sequenced from one sample in a study of shared clonotypes between healthy human individuals. Profiling relied on immunoSEQ multiplex PCR, and the TCRdb table lists in-frame clones only, not all of them. The sample holds some 2,100,000 clones, 95% seen once. The sample taken for sequencing was naive CD4+ T cells sorted from blood. The subset here: CD45RA+ positively selected. These receptors were taken from a man in his late teens or twenties in good health.

This clone was detected only once. The chain couples TRBV2 to TRBJ2-3; 7 bases are a match to TRBD2. Germline trimming cut 1 base from V and 0 bases from J; bases unmatched to any gene: 4. Germline V lookup: CDR1 SNHLY, CDR2 FYNNEI. There are 16 residues in the CDR3. The chain's CDR3 is CASSEEGAGSTDTQYF. CDR3 bases: TGTGCCAGCAGTGAAGAGGGAGCGGGGAGCACAGATACGCAGTATTTT.

The gene calls are TRBV6-1 and TRBJ1-4, with TRBD1 as a possible D gene (6 bases). Between the trimmed V and J ends, which lost 4 bases and 3 bases, there was a span of 12 bases. The germline CDR1 and CDR2 sequences are MNHNS and SASEGT. The CDR3 spans 15 residues. The CDR3, as DNA: TGTGCCAGCAGTGTTACAGGGTTATCTAATGAAAAACTGTTTTTT. It translates to CASSVTGLSNEKLFF.

The chain joins TRBV5-1 to TRBJ2-3, with a possible D match to TRBD2 (5 bases). The CDR3 covers 16 residues. Trimming stripped 0 bases from V and 1 base from J, with 12 bases between. Germline V gives CDR1 SGHRS, CDR2 YFSETQ. The CDR3 coding sequence is TGCGCCAGCAGCTTGGGACTATCCAGCGGCACAGATACGCAGTATTTT. The encoded protein is CASSLGLSSGTDTQYF.

This chain joins TRBV11-2 and TRBJ2-1; TRBD2 matches at 8 bases. The trim removed 0 bases at V and 9 bases at J, leaving 4 bases unmatched. The CDR3 consists of 14 residues. CDR1 SGHAT and CDR2 FQNNGV come from the germline V gene. CDR3: CASSLEVAGSEQFF. As DNA, the CDR3 is TGTGCCAGCAGCTTAGAGGTAGCGGGGAGTGAGCAGTTCTTC.

The chain recombines TRBV5-1 with TRBJ2-6; D possibly corresponds to TRBD1 (6 bases). Trimming shortened V by 2 bases and J by 2 bases, and 8 bases separated the two germline ends. Per the germline V gene, CDR1 is SGHRS and CDR2 is YFSETQ. The CDR3 loop spans 15 amino acids. The CDR3 region has the DNA TGCGCCAGCAGCTTTACAGGGACTGGGGCCAACGTCCTGACTTTC. Its protein is CASSFTGTGANVLTF. The full variable domain, rest sourced from reference TRBV5-1 and TRBJ2-6, is KAGVTQTPRYLIKTRGQQVTLSCSPISGHRSVSWYQQTPGQGLQFLFEYFSETQRNKGNFPGRFSGRQFSNSRSEMNVSTLELGDSALYLCASSFTGTGANVLTFGAGSRLTVL.

The CDR3: CAISEPEGLAIKTQYF. CDR3 DNA sequence: TGTGCCATCAGTGAGCCCGAAGGACTAGCTATAAAGACCCAGTACTTC. V usage is TRBV10-3 and J usage is TRBJ2-5, with 8 bases identical to TRBD2. Germline V gene data show CDR1 as ENHRY and CDR2 as SYGVKD. V lost 2 bases and J lost 6; bases outside the gene matches: 11. The CDR3 runs 16 residues.

Comment on this clone: At the DNA level, this CDR3 is encoded by other sequences in the same sample as well. The V and J genes are TRBV5-1 and TRBJ2-5; TRBD1 or TRBD2 may be the D gene (5 bases each). Germline CDR1 and CDR2: SGHRS and YFSETQ. There are 14 residues in the CDR3. With 1 base removed from V and 2 bases from J, the gap between germline ends came to 9 bases. As DNA, the CDR3 is TGCGCCAGCAGCTTGACGGGGCTACAAGAGACCCAGTACTTC. Translating it yields CASSLTGLQETQYF.

The rearrangement uses TRBV7-3 and TRBJ2-1; 7 nucleotides match TRBD1. The CDR3 consists of 14 residues. V shed 5 bases, J shed 5 bases, and the junction held 6 bases outside the gene matches. Per germline, CDR1 SGHTA and CDR2 FQGTGA. CDR3 amino acids: CASSASGTDNEQFF. The CDR3 DNA sequence: TGTGCCAGCAGCGCCTCCGGGACAGACAATGAGCAGTTCTTC.

The chain carries TRBV6-5 and TRBJ1-5; D remains unclear. Germline CDR1 and CDR2: MNHEY and SVGAGI. The CDR3 has 13 residues. The ends were cut back, 1 base at V and 6 bases at J, with 7 bases in the middle. The CDR3: CASSYLESQPQHF. The CDR3 DNA follows: TGTGCCAGCAGTTACTTGGAATCTCAGCCCCAGCATTTT.

This clone was seen once. The CDR3 DNA reads as TGTGCCAGCAGCGCCGAAGGCGAGCAGTACTTC. Translating gives CASSAEGEQYF. The gene calls are TRBV9 and TRBJ2-7; D not certain. Deletions cut 3 bases from V and 6 bases from J, with 7 bases between. Germline V gene sequence: CDR1 SGDLS, CDR2 YYNGEE. The CDR3 has 11 residues. The variable domain in full, with the rest retrieved from reference TRBV9 and TRBJ2-7, is DSGVTQTPKHLITATGQRVTLRCSPRSGDLSVYWYQQSLDQGLQFLIQYYNGEERAKGNILERFSAQQFPDLHSELNLSSLELGDSALYFCASSAEGEQYFGPGTRLTVT.

V usage is TRBV15 and J usage is TRBJ2-3; D is uncertain. The length of the CDR3 is 14 residues. The V and J ends lost 1 base and 2 bases respectively, with 7 bases between them. The germline gives CDR1 LNHNV, CDR2 YYDKDF (reference sequence). The CDR3 loop is CATSRGSSTDTQYF. For the CDR3, the DNA is TGTGCCACCAGCAGAGGAAGTTCCACAGATACGCAGTATTTT.

The chain has TRBV28 and TRBJ2-4; 8 nucleotides match TRBD1. The trim removed 6 bases at V and 3 bases at J, leaving 7 bases unmatched. The germline V gene has CDR1 MDHEN and CDR2 SYDVKM. This CDR3 has 15 amino acids. The CDR3 nucleotides are TGTGCCAGCAGCCCAGGGGGCATCGGCAAAAACATTCAGTACTTC. This gives the protein CASSPGGIGKNIQYF.

The V call is TRBV30, the J call TRBJ2-3, with 10 bases matching TRBD2. The V segment lost 4 bases and the J segment 6 bases; nucleotides outside the gene matches: 7. Germline V gene lookup returns CDR1 GTSNPN and CDR2 SVGIG (reference sequence). This CDR3 comprises 14 residues. The CDR3 nucleotides read TGTGCCTGGAAGCGGGAGGGCCGGGGGGATACGCAGTATTTT. It translates to CAWKREGRGDTQYF.

Turning to this clone: Other DNA sequences in the same sample also yield this CDR3. The chain links TRBV27 to TRBJ2-7, with 10 nucleotides matching TRBD1. The germline V gene encodes CDR1 MNHEY and CDR2 SMNVEV (reference sequence). This CDR3 region has 14 residues. V lost 3 bases and J lost 4; bases outside the gene matches: 3. CDR3 loop: CASSLGQGSYEQYF. The CDR3 coding sequence is TGTGCCAGCAGTTTGGGACAGGGGTCGTACGAGCAGTACTTC.

As concerns this clone: One end of the junction is discordant with germline, which a read error may explain. This chain links TRBV10-3 with TRBJ2-3, with D maybe TRBD2 (7 bases). CDR1 and CDR2 from the germline V gene are ENHRY and SYGVKD. The CDR3 loop spans 16 amino acids. CDR3 region: CAGRDGGLGGTDTQYF. As DNA, the CDR3 is TGCGCCGGAAGAGACGGGGGGCTCGGGGGCACAGATACGCAGTATTTT.

This chain connects TRBV30 to TRBJ2-7; tentative D call: TRBD1 (6 bases). Deletions cut 3 bases from V and 6 bases from J, with 12 bases between. CDR1 and CDR2 (germline): GTSNPN, SVGIG (reference sequence). CDR3 length equals 12 residues. The CDR3 DNA reads as TGTGCCTGGAGCGGAACAGGGTCCGAGCAGTACTTC. Protein product: CAWSGTGSEQYF. The variable domain in full, with the rest retrieved from reference TRBV30 and TRBJ2-7, is SQTIHQWPATLVQPVGSPLSLECTVEGTSNPNLYWYRQAAGRGLQLLFYSVGIGQISSEVPQNLSASRPQDRQFILSSKKLLLSDSGFYLCAWSGTGSEQYFGPGTRLTVT.

The V and J genes are TRBV15 and TRBJ2-7, with D possibly being TRBD1 (6 bases). The CDR3 spans 14 residues. Germline assignment: CDR1 LNHNV and CDR2 YYDKDF (reference sequence). Trimming left V 1 base short and J 3 bases short, with 10 bases between. The CDR3 bases are TGTGCCACCAGCAGAGGACTGACAGGCTACGAGCAGTACTTC. Translating gives CATSRGLTGYEQYF.

This rearrangement joins TRBV13 to TRBJ1-1; TRBD1 might be the D (5 bases). The germline CDR1 and CDR2 sequences are PRHDT and FYEKMQ (reference sequence). Trimming cost V 0 bases and J 0 bases, with 8 bases left between them. The CDR3 length is 15 residues. The CDR3 DNA follows: TGTGCCAGCAGCTTAGGGGGACCGATGAACACTGAAGCTTTCTTT. This sequence encodes CASSLGGPMNTEAFF.

In the case of this clone: Other DNA sequences of this sample code for an identical CDR3. V usage is TRBV11-3 and J usage is TRBJ2-1, with 9 bases aligning to TRBD2. CDR3 length equals 16 residues. V lost 1 base to trimming and J lost 3 bases; unmatched junction nucleotides: 4. Germline loops: CDR1 SGHNT, CDR2 YENEEA. CDR3 in DNA: TGTGCCAGCAGCTTAGGGGTGACTAGCGGCTACAATGAGCAGTTCTTC. Amino acids: CASSLGVTSGYNEQFF.

The J gene is TRBJ1-4, the V gene TRBV28; a weak D match, TRBD1 (5 bases). The V end lost 4 bases, the J end lost 7 bases, and 16 bases lay between the germline ends. This CDR3 has 15 residues. Germline lookup yields CDR1 MDHEN and CDR2 SYDVKM. CDR3 protein: CASSSPQGAGEKLFF. The CDR3 DNA reads as TGTGCCAGCAGTTCGCCCCAGGGCGCAGGTGAAAAACTGTTTTTT.

This clone was observed a single time. The V and J genes are TRBV11-2 and TRBJ2-1; D is unresolved. This CDR3 region has 15 residues. Trimming removed 5 bases from V and 2 bases from J, with 13 bases in between. The germline CDR1 and CDR2 sequences are SGHAT and FQNNGV. The CDR3 DNA follows: TGTGCCAGCAGCCCCTACAGTGACCCCTACAATGAGCAGTTCTTC. Translation: CASSPYSDPYNEQFF.

The rearrangement links TRBV28 to TRBJ1-6; the D is unclear. The germline gives CDR1 MDHEN, CDR2 SYDVKM. Trimming cost V 3 bases and J 0 bases, with 9 bases left between them. This CDR3 region has 16 residues. CDR3 in DNA: TGTGCCAGCAGTTTCCAAAAAAGCTCCTATAATTCACCCCTCCACTTT. Translation gives CASSFQKSSYNSPLHF.

This clone was recorded once. The V gene is TRBV29-1, the J gene TRBJ2-2, with D possibly matching TRBD2 (5 bases). V was cut by 4 bases and J by 4 bases, with 13 bases left in between. CDR1 is SQVTM and CDR2 is ANQGSEA in the germline V gene. CDR3 length: 14 amino acids. The CDR3 protein is CSVGAGPFTGELFF. CDR3 nucleotide sequence: TGCAGCGTTGGTGCGGGTCCCTTCACCGGGGAGCTGTTTTTT.

The chain recombines TRBV5-1 with TRBJ1-2; D is unresolved. V was cut by 4 bases and J by 7 bases, with 17 bases left in between. CDR3 length equals 14 residues. Germline V gives CDR1 SGHRS, CDR2 YFSETQ. In DNA form, the CDR3 reads TGCGCCAGCAGCCCCGAAGTCCTAGGTCGTGGCTACACCTTC. This sequence encodes CASSPEVLGRGYTF.

The CDR3 region has the DNA TGTGCCATCAGTGTCGCGACAGGGTCTGGAAACACCATATATTTT. The encoded protein is CAISVATGSGNTIYF. J is TRBJ1-3 and V is TRBV10-3; 7 nucleotides line up with TRBD1. Germline V gives CDR1 ENHRY, CDR2 SYGVKD. Germline trimming cut 4 bases from V and 1 base from J; bases unmatched to any gene: 4. The CDR3 is 15 amino acids.

This clone was detected once. The chain recombines TRBV11-2 with TRBJ1-1; D is uncertain. The CDR3 has 14 residues. Looked up from germline, CDR1 is SGHAT and CDR2 is FQNNGV. Trimming cost V 2 bases and J 0 bases, with 7 bases left between them. DNA for the CDR3: TGTGCCAGCAGCTTACCCCAGCTGAACACTGAAGCTTTCTTT. It translates to CASSLPQLNTEAFF.

This clone was recorded only once. The chain employs TRBV18 and TRBJ1-6; TRBD1 agrees at 8 bases. The CDR3 is made up of 16 amino acids. CDR1 is KGHSH, CDR2 LQKENI, per germline. Trimming at V came to 2 bases and at J to 8 bases, leaving 8 bases not matched to a gene. The CDR3 is CASSPAGGQVDSPLHF. The CDR3 DNA reads TGTGCCAGCTCACCAGCCGGGGGACAGGTGGATTCACCCCTCCACTTT.

The chain recombines TRBV5-1 with TRBJ2-7; D gene ambiguous. The CDR3 has 15 amino acids. Trimming removed 0 bases from V and 5 bases from J, with 15 bases in between. The germline CDR1 and CDR2 sequences are SGHRS and YFSETQ. CDR3 DNA sequence: TGCGCCAGCAGCTTGGAGGCAGGTGTCGGGCACGAGCAGTACTTC. Encoded protein: CASSLEAGVGHEQYF.

This sequence joins TRBV30 and TRBJ2-5; D gene uncertain. CDR1 GTSNPN and CDR2 SVGIG come from the germline V gene (reference sequence). The CDR3 extends over 11 amino acids. Trimming took off 3 bases at V and 4 bases at J, with 6 bases between the two ends. CDR3 loop: CAWSLPETQYF. The CDR3 DNA reads TGTGCCTGGAGCCTCCCAGAGACCCAGTACTTC.